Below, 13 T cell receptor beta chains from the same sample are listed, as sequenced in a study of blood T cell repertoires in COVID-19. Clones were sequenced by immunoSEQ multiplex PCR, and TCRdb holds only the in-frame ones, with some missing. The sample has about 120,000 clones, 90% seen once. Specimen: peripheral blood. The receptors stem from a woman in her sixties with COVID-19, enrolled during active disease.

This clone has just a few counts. The DNA for the CDR3 is TGTGCCATCAGCAGGGATTATAATTCACCCCTCCACTTT. It specifies CAISRDYNSPLHF. V gene TRBV10-3 combines with J gene TRBJ1-6, with D perhaps TRBD1 (5 bases). There are 13 residues in the CDR3. V was pared by 6 bases and J by 4 bases, with 7 bases between. Germline lookup yields CDR1 ENHRY and CDR2 SYGVKD.

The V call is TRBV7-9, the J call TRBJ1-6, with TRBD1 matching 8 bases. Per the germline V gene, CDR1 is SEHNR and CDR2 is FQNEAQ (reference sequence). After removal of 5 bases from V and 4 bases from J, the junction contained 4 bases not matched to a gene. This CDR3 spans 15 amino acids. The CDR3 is CASSNRDRYNSPLHF. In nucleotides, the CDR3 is TGTGCCAGCAGCAACCGGGACAGGTATAATTCACCCCTCCACTTT.

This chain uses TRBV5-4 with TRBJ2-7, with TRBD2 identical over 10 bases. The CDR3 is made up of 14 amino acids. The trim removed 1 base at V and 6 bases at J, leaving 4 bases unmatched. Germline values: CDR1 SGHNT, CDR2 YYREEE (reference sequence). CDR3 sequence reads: CASSLLAGEFEQYF. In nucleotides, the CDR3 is TGTGCCAGCAGCTTGCTAGCGGGGGAGTTCGAGCAGTACTTC.

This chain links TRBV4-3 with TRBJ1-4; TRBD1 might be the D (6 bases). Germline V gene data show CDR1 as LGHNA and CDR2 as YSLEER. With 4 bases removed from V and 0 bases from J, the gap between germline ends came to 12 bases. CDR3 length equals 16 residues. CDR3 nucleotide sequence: TGCGCCAGCAGCCCGAGGGCAGGGGCAACTAATGAAAAACTGTTTTTT. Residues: CASSPRAGATNEKLFF.

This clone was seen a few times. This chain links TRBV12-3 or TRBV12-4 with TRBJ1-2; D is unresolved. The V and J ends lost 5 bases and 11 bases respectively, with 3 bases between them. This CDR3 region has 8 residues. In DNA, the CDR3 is TGTGCCAGCAGTCCTTACACCTTC. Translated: CASSPYTF.

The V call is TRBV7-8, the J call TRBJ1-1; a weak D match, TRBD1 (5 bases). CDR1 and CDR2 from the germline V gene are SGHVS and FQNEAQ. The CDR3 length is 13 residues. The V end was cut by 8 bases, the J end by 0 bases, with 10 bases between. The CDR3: CASVGTLNTEAFF. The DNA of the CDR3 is TGTGCCAGCGTTGGGACTCTGAACACTGAAGCTTTCTTT.

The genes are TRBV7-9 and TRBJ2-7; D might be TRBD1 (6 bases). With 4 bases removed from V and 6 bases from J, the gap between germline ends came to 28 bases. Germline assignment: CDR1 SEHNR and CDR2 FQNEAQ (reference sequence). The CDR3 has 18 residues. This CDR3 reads CASSSLTTRGRASGEQYF. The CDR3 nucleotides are TGTGCCAGCAGCTCATTAACCACCAGGGGACGGGCCTCTGGCGAGCAGTACTTC.

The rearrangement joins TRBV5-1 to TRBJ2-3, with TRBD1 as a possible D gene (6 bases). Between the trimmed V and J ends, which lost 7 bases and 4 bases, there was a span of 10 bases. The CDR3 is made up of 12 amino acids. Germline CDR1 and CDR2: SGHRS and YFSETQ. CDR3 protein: CASRSGADTQYF. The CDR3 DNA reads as TGCGCCAGCCGTTCAGGGGCAGATACGCAGTATTTT.

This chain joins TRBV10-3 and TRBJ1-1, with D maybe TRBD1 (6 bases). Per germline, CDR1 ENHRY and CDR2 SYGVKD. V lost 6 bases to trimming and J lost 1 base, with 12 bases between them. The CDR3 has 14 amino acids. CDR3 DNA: TGTGCCATCAGGACAACAGGGTCGAACACTGAAGCTTTCTTT. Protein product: CAIRTTGSNTEAFF.

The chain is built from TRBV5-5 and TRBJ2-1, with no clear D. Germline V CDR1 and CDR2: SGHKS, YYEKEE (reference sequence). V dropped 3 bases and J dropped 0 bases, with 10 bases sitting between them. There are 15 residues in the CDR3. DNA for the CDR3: TGTGCCAGCAGCTACCGCTCGAGCTCCTACAATGAGCAGTTCTTC. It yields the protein CASSYRSSSYNEQFF.

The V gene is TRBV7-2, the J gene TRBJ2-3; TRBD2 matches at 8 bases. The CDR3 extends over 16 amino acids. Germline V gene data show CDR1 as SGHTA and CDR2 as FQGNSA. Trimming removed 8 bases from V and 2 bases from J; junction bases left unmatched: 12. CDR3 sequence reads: CASDIDSGGYTDTQYF. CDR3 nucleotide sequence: TGTGCCAGCGACATTGATTCGGGGGGGTACACAGATACGCAGTATTTT.

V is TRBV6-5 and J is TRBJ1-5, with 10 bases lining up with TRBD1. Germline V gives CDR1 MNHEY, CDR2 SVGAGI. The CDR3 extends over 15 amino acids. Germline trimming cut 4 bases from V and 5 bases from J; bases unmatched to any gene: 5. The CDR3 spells CASSLQGTGDQPQHF. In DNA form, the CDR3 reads TGTGCCAGCAGTTTGCAGGGGACAGGGGATCAGCCCCAGCATTTT.

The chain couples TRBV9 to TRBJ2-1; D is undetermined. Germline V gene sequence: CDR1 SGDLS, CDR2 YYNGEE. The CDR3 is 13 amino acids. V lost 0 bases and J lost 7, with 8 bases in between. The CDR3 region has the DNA TGTGCCAGCAGCGTAGCTCCCGGGAATGAGCAGTTCTTC. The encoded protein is CASSVAPGNEQFF. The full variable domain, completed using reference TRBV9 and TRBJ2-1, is DSGVTQTPKHLITATGQRVTLRCSPRSGDLSVYWYQQSLDQGLQFLIQYYNGEERAKGNILERFSAQQFPDLHSELNLSSLELGDSALYFCASSVAPGNEQFFGPGTRLTVL.